This T cell receptor beta chain comes out of a study of blood T cell repertoires in COVID-19. Study context: Specimens from acute and convalescent COVID-19 originated in the United States, Italy and Spain.

The germline V gene encodes CDR1 KGHSH and CDR2 LQKENI. Trimming took 4 bases from V and 3 from J, leaving 10 bases between them. There are 15 residues in the CDR3. In the original workflow: Researchers report that nucleated cell counts were estimated from reference gene primer amplification. Produced via immunoSEQ multiplex PCR; TCRdb's table is partial and in-frame only. V, J and clone size are those of that table, while D and trimming were read from the DNA. The sample yields about 310,000 clones, around 87% seen once. The sample taken for sequencing was peripheral blood. This TCR came from a man between 65 and 85 years old with acute or convalescent COVID-19. The chain carries TRBV18 and TRBJ1-6, with D unclear. The CDR3 loop reads CASSLAAFYNSPLHF. For the CDR3, the DNA is TGTGCCAGCTCACTGGCCGCATTCTATAATTCACCCCTCCACTTT.